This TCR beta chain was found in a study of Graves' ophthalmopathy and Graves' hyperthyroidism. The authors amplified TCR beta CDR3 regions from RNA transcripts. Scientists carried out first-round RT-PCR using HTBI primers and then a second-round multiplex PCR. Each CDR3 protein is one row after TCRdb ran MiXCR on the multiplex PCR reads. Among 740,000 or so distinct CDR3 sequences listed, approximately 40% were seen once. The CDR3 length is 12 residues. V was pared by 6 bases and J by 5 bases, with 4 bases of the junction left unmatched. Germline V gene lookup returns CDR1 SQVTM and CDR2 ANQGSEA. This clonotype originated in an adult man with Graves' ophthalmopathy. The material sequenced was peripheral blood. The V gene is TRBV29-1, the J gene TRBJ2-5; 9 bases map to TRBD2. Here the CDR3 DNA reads TGCAGCGTAGCGGGGGGCGCCGAGACCCAGTACTTC. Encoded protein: CSVAGGAETQYF.